This TCR beta chain was sequenced during a study of shared clonotypes between healthy human individuals. Study information: CD4 naive and CD4 memory each took three plates per donor, while CD8 naive took two and CD8 memory one. Whole-study findings and limits: Having only a few donors restricted how much genetic and exposure-history diversity was captured.

Researchers divided each subset's genomic DNA evenly across several immunoSEQ plates. Profiling relied on immunoSEQ multiplex PCR, and the TCRdb table lists in-frame clones only, not all of them. This table holds approximately 400,000 clones, just over 95% found once. Remarks on this clone: Its antigen is unknown.

Sequences were obtained from memory CD8+ T cells sorted from blood. Regarding subset: CD45RO+ cells pooled with CCR7-negative TemRA cells. This TCR was sampled from a man aged 25 to 45 in good health.

CDR3 nucleotide sequence: TGTGCCAGCAGTCCTTTAGGGGAAGGATCATACGGCTACACCTTC. Translating gives CASSPLGEGSYGYTF. The chain joins TRBV27 to TRBJ1-2, with D perhaps TRBD1 (5 bases). The germline V gene encodes CDR1 MNHEY and CDR2 SMNVEV (reference sequence). V was pared by 5 bases and J by 8 bases, with 21 bases between. This CDR3 contains 15 residues.